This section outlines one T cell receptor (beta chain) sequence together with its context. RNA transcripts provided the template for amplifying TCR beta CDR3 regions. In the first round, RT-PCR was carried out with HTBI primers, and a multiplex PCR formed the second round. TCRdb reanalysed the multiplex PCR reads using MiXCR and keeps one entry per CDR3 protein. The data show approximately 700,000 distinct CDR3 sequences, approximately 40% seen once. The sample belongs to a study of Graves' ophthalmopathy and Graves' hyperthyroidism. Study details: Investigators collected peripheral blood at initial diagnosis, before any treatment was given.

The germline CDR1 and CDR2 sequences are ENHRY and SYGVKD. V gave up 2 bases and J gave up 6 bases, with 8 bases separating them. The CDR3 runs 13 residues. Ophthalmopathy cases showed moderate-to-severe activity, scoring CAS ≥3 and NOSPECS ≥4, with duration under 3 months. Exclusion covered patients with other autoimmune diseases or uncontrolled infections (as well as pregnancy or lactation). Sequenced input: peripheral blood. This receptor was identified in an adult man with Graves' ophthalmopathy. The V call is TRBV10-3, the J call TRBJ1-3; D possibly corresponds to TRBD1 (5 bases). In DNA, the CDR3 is TGTGCCATCAGTGAGGCCGGGGCAAACACCATATATTTT. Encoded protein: CAISEAGANTIYF.